Listed here is a single T cell receptor (beta chain). This clone's antigen is unknown. Per-base qualities were not stored, and no clone one base away is much larger. TCRbeta CDR3 regions were sequenced with the immunoSEQ Assay. After extraction, genomic DNA underwent amplification by bias-controlled multiplex PCR, followed by high-throughput sequencing. As for the original processing: To quantify the absolute abundance of every unique TCRbeta CDR3 region, sequences were collapsed and filtered. Usable DNA was measured by amplifying reference genes present in all nucleated cells, and TCRbeta template counts were normalized to that usable DNA to estimate T cell fraction. Repertoire TCRs were annotated as SARS-CoV-2-specific when V gene, CDR3 amino acid sequence and J gene were exactly matched to a known reactive TCR set. The reference SARS-CoV-2 TCR set was obtained from MIRA and was filtered for enrichment in COVID-19-positive ImmuneCODE repertoires, whereby public or cross-reactive TCRs were removed. Using the MIRA antigens, annotated TCRs were further analysed by specific ORF or by position within an ORF. Breadth was defined as the number of annotated unique rearrangements divided by the total number of unique productive rearrangements, and depth was defined as the summed frequency of the annotated unique rearrangements. Two-sided Wilcoxon rank-sum tests were used to compare TCR breadth between groups. TCRdb stores this immuneACCESS table with in-frame sequences only. Part of the clones is absent; in the studies checked, under half of the shortfall reflects unresolved V genes, and no reason is known for the rest. Clone size and V and J calls were adopted from that table, with D and trimming inferred from the DNA. Within this sample are over 400,000 clones, with around 92% of them counted one time only. The top ten hold 1.5% to 2% of the sample.

This sample is part of a study of Ad26.COV2.S vaccination and SARS-CoV-2 variants (dated by TCRdb to about 2021). For the wider study: Donors in the vaccine arm were drawn from COV1001, a phase I-IIa trial of Ad26.COV2.S in healthy adults that was multicentre, randomized, double-blind and placebo-controlled. The TCR-sequenced set comprised about 32 samples: approximately 19 Ad26.COV2.S vaccine recipients, 5 placebo recipients and 8 SARS-CoV-2 convalescent individuals. Ad26.COV2.S was given intramuscularly at 5x10^10 or 1x10^11 viral particles, as a single shot or as two shots 56 days apart. Trial participants were randomized into five groups of five: low-dose or high-dose Ad26.COV2.S given once or twice, or placebo on both occasions. TCRbeta repertoire sequencing was used to assess the specificity and breadth of SARS-CoV-2-reactive T cell receptors after Ad26.COV2.S vaccination. Throughout the experiments and outcome assessment, investigators stayed blinded to trial group allocation.

The CDR3 measures 16 amino acids from cysteine to phenylalanine. The kept DNA is CDR3 alone, 48 bases in frame from the first base. A distance of 18 bases separates the germline ends of V and J, which lose 6 bases and 4 bases respectively. As encoded in the germline V gene, CDR1 is SNHLY while CDR2 is FYNNEI. Study-wide findings and limitations: The study was not powered for comparison of responses between vaccine doses or regimens. Substantial breadth of spike-specific CD8+ and CD4+ T cell responses was reported after vaccination. Spike-specific TCR breadth was higher in Ad26.COV2.S recipients than in placebo recipients (P = 0.0014). It was noted by the authors that total T cell responses may have been underestimated by the TCR breadth and depth analyses. Vaccine and placebo recipients had comparable non-spike TCR breadth, which fits with the vaccine containing only spike.

The sample's treatment or condition label, decoded: roughly 18 received Ad26.COV2.S at low or high dose, single or two shots; five or six received placebo; per-sample allocation not given. For vaccine and placebo recipients, repertoires were sequenced using samples collected on day 63 after the first injection. Cohort 1b enrolled 20 to 30 adults aged 18-55 years at a single site in Boston, USA, between 29 July and 7 August 2020. Ad26.COV2.S was a replication-incompetent adenovirus type 26 vector expressing a prefusion-stabilized SARS-CoV-2 spike protein from the original Wuhan strain. This TCR came from a person aged 18-60 years who received the Ad26.COV2.S COVID-19 vaccine or a placebo. The sample consisted of peripheral blood, taken in a trial of Ad26.COV2.S vaccine versus placebo. This sequence uses TRBV2 and TRBJ2-2; no confident D gene assignment can be made. The CDR3 reads as follows: CASRRSVSSTTGELFF. The DNA sequence follows: TGTGCCAGCAGGAGGTCAGTCTCGTCAACCACCGGGGAGCTGTTTTTT.